This TCR beta chain comes out of a study of vaccination and CD4 T cells after COVID-19. Study-level background: Investigators took post-vaccine samples a median roughly 73 days after dose two, within a range of 14 to 241.

Treatment: approximately 9-day PBMC culture with coronavirus spike peptide pools or control peptides (ViraFEST assay). This CDR3 comprises 18 residues. Trimming removed 5 bases at V and 0 bases at J, with 23 bases between. The V gene's germline CDR1 is SGHNT and CDR2 YENEEA. Cultured CD4+ T cell DNA underwent sequencing with the Oncomine TCR Beta short-read assay. One entry per CDR3 protein, called by TCRdb with MiXCR from the PCR reads. The data hold about 19,000 distinct CDR3 sequences, with 23% observed a single time. Relative to its sample, this clonotype is medium-sized (0.01 to 0.1%). What it binds is unknown. General observations from the study: Median reactive clonotypes, those recognizing SARS-CoV-2, rose from 21 to 38, not significantly.

Sequenced sample: cultured CD4+ T cells from blood. This chain joins TRBV11-3 and TRBJ2-7, with D tentatively TRBD1 or TRBD2 (5 bases each). This receptor was obtained from a human donor with COVID-19. The CDR3 loop is CASSRYLTGTPSSYEQYF. DNA for the CDR3: TGTGCCAGCAGCCGATATCTAACCGGGACCCCGAGCTCCTACGAGCAGTACTTC.